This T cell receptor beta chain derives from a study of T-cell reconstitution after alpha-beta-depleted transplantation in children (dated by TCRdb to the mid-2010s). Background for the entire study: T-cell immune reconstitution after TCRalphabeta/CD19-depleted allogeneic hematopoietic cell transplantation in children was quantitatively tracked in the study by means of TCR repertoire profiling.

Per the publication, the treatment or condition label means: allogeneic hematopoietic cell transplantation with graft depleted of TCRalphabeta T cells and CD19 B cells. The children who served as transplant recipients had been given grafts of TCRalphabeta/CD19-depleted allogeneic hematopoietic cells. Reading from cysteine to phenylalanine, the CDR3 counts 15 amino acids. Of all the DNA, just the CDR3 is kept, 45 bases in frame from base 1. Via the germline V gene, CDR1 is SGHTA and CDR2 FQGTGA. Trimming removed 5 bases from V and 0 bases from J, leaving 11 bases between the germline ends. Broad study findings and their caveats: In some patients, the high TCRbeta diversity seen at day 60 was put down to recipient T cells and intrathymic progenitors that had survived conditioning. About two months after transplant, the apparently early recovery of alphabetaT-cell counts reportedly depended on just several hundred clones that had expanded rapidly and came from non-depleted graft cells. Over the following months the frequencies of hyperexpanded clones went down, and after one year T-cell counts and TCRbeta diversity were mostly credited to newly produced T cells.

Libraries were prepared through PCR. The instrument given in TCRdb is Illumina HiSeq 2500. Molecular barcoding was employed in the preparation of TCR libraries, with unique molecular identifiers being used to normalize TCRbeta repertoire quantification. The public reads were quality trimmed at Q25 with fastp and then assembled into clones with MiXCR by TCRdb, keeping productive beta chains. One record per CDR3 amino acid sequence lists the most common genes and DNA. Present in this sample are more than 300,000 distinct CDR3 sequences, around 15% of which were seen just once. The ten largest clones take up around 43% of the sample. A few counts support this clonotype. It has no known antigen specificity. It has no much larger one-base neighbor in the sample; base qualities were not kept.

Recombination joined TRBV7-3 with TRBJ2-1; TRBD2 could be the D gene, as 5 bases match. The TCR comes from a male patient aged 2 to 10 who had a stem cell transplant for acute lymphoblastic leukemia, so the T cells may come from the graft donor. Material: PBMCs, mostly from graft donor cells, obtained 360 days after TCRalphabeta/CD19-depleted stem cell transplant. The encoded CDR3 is CASSQRGSSYNEQFF. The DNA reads TGTGCCAGCAGCCAAAGAGGGAGCTCCTACAATGAGCAGTTCTTC.